A single TCR beta chain is shown here with its context. Its antigen is still unknown. These data come from a study of cytomegalovirus exposure and HLA in healthy donors. In the study overall: Within the Caucasian-associated ancestry cluster were more than 75% of the roughly 380 genotyped donors. Study conclusions and caveats: Earlier analysis looked at TCR beta V segments, and most were productive about 87% or about 30% of the time. Under in vitro conditions, a few CMV-associated chains were confirmed as specific for CMV antigens. Rarity marked most TCR sequences, yet some public TCRs occurred in many donors.

Vbeta (60) and Jbeta (13) primers were used in the PCR. Data came from immunoSEQ multiplex PCR; TCRdb stores just in-frame clones and leaves some out. Of approximately 110,000 clones listed, less than 70% were seen once; the top ten hold over 2%. Germline loops: CDR1 LNHDA, CDR2 SQIVND (reference sequence). J was trimmed by 6 bases and V by 5 bases; bases with no gene match: 10. The CDR3 has 16 residues. The chain combines TRBV19 with TRBJ1-6; 7 bases match TRBD1. Sample: PBMCs. The TCR sequence derives from a woman aged 30 to 39 in good health and CMV-seronegative. The CDR3: CASSPKLGTVNSPLHF. The CDR3, as DNA: TGTGCCAGTAGTCCCAAACTCGGGACAGTTAATTCACCCCTCCACTTT.